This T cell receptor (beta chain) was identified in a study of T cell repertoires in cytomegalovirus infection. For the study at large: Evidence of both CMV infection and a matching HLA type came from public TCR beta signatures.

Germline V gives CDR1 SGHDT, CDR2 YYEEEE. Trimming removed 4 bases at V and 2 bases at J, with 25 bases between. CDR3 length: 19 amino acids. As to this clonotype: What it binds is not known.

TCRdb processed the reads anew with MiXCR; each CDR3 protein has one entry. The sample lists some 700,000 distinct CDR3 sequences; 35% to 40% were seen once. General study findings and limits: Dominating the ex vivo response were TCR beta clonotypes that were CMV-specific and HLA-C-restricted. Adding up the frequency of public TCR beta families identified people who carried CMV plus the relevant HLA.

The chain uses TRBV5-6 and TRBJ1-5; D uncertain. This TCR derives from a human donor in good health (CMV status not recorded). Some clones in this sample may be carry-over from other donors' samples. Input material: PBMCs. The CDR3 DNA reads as TGTGCCAGCAGCATACGGGGAGTCGGGATACACGGCGGCAATCAGCCCCAGCATTTT. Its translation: CASSIRGVGIHGGNQPQHF.